The entry that follows covers one T cell receptor (beta chain) sequence. The junction does not match germline at one end; this may be a read error. The data were taken from a study of cytomegalovirus exposure and HLA in healthy donors. The germline CDR1 and CDR2 sequences are SEHNR and FQNEAQ (reference sequence). The CDR3 is 15 amino acids. Amplification used 60 Vbeta primers and 13 Jbeta primers. This table comes from immunoSEQ multiplex PCR, and its TCRdb copy is limited to in-frame clones, with some not included. The repertoire has about 100,000 clones, about four fifths of them found once; the top ten carry more than 5%.

This sequence originates from a man aged 40-49 years in good health and CMV-seropositive. Sequenced input: PBMCs. The chain recombines TRBV7-9 with TRBJ2-2; either TRBD1 or TRBD2 may supply D (6 bases each). CDR3 protein: CSSRQAGSRAGELFF. CDR3 in DNA: TGTTCCAGCAGACAGGCCGGGAGTCGGGCCGGGGAGCTGTTTTTT. Filled out from reference TRBV7-9 and TRBJ2-2, the complete variable domain reads DTGVSQNPRHKITKRGQNVTFRCDPISEHNRLYWYRQTLGQGPEFLTYFQNEAQLEKSRLLSDRFSAERPKGSFSTLEIQRTEQGDSAMYLCSSRQAGSRAGELFFGEGSRLTVL.